The entry that follows covers one TCR beta chain sequence. The antigen remains undetermined. In TCRdb, the 5' RACE reads were re-called with MiXCR into one record per CDR3 protein. Among about 59,000 distinct CDR3 sequences listed, roughly 13% were seen once. This sample is drawn from a study of early T cells in non-severe SARS-CoV-2 infection. General observations from the study: VDJdb matching favored anti-spike CD8 responses, missing private and CD4 specificities.

V lost 1 base and J lost 0, with 4 bases in between. The CDR3 loop spans 13 amino acids. The source material was whole blood, sampled at baseline. This clonotype originated in an adult who was a healthcare worker with PCR-confirmed SARS-CoV-2 infection or an uninfected control (not recorded which). The chain is built from TRBV12-3 or TRBV12-4 and TRBJ2-7; no reliable D call. Here the CDR3 reads CASSLGPSYEQYF. Written as DNA, the CDR3 is TGTGCCAGCAGTTTAGGCCCCTCCTACGAGCAGTACTTC.